These T cell receptor beta chains were read from a single sample in a study of identical twins' blood T cells. Via MiXCR, TCRdb re-called the 5' RACE reads, giving one row per CDR3 protein. The sample lists roughly 380,000 distinct CDR3 sequences; roughly 30% were seen once. The specimen was PBMCs. The origin of the receptors is a woman aged 18-55 years in good health. CDR3s leave out the opening cysteine and the closing phenylalanine or tryptophan.

v_call: TRBV2; j_call: TRBJ2-2; cdr3_aa: ASGIVVDTGELF
v_call: TRBV7-2; j_call: TRBJ1-1; cdr3_aa: ASSPPKGRNTEAF
v_call: TRBV29-1; j_call: TRBJ2-3; cdr3_aa: SVGPHSQSDTQY
v_call: TRBV12-3/TRBV12-4; j_call: TRBJ1-2; cdr3_aa: TSSPRGQFYGYT
v_call: TRBV6-5; j_call: TRBJ1-2; cdr3_aa: ASSYGRWGRTLYGYT
v_call: TRBV6-6; j_call: TRBJ2-7; cdr3_aa: ASSPISGTLADQY
v_call: TRBV20-1; j_call: TRBJ2-2; cdr3_aa: SAGGLITGELF
v_call: TRBV6-6; j_call: TRBJ1-5; cdr3_aa: ASSYGNDRKGNQPQH
v_call: TRBV19; j_call: TRBJ2-2; cdr3_aa: ASSKDPGHGDTGELF
v_call: TRBV3-1; j_call: TRBJ1-2; cdr3_aa: ASSLNTPNYGYT
v_call: TRBV11-2; j_call: TRBJ2-7; cdr3_aa: ASSLVGAIYEQY
v_call: TRBV13; j_call: TRBJ2-3; cdr3_aa: ASSSWTLTSTDTQY
v_call: TRBV27; j_call: TRBJ2-7; cdr3_aa: ASSSLGASAYEQY
v_call: TRBV20-1; j_call: TRBJ1-6; cdr3_aa: SATTGVQVDSYNSPLH
v_call: TRBV5-6; j_call: TRBJ2-1; cdr3_aa: ASSSDSYNEQF
v_call: TRBV20-1; j_call: TRBJ2-3; cdr3_aa: SASGLAGGLAGTQY
v_call: TRBV25-1; j_call: TRBJ1-1; cdr3_aa: ASSDRWQGTTEAF
v_call: TRBV5-5; j_call: TRBJ1-1; cdr3_aa: ASSPNTDSTEAF
v_call: TRBV7-9; j_call: TRBJ2-3; cdr3_aa: ASRLGLAGKGGTDTQY
v_call: TRBV13; j_call: TRBJ2-1; cdr3_aa: ASSLNPQPGLNEQF
v_call: TRBV7-9; j_call: TRBJ2-7; cdr3_aa: ASSDRYSHEQY
v_call: TRBV11-2; j_call: TRBJ2-7; cdr3_aa: ASREAPDRARSYEQY
v_call: TRBV6-5; j_call: TRBJ1-2; cdr3_aa: ASSYRGGYT
v_call: TRBV6-6; j_call: TRBJ1-3; cdr3_aa: ASSYPGRYSGNTIY